This T cell receptor beta chain was captured by sequencing in a study of blood T cell repertoires in COVID-19. For the study at large: Acute and convalescent COVID-19 samples came from the United States, Italy and Spain. PBMCs, B-cell-depleted T cells, or T cells were the source of the cDNA or gDNA that made up the material.

The CDR3 is made up of 13 amino acids. From germline, CDR1 is SNHLY and CDR2 FYNNEI. The V and J ends lost 10 bases and 3 bases, in that order; junction bases with no gene match: 4. This clone appeared a single time. The sample holds other DNA sequences that translate to the same CDR3. In the original workflow: Amplification of reference gene primers was used by the study to estimate nucleated cell counts. Here immunoSEQ multiplex PCR was the method, and the copy in TCRdb shows in-frame clones only, minus some. V, J and clone size reflect that table, while D and trimming were determined from the DNA. Of fewer than 500,000 clones in the sample, about 89% were seen once.

This rearrangement joins TRBV2 to TRBJ2-3; TRBD2 agrees at 10 bases. The material sequenced was peripheral blood. The TCR originated in a woman aged 30 to 39 with acute or convalescent COVID-19. The CDR3 loop reads CATKRGGTDTQYF. DNA of the CDR3: TGTGCCACTAAGCGGGGGGGGACAGATACGCAGTATTTT.